This TCR beta chain was identified in a study of T cells after posttransplantation cyclophosphamide. Germline CDR1 and CDR2: SGHRS and YFSETQ. The V end was cut by 3 bases, the J end by 0 bases, with 9 bases between. The CDR3 spans 14 residues. Cells defined as naive were viable CD3+CD4+ or CD3+CD8+ and CCR7+CD45RA+CD45RO-CD95-CD27+CD28+. The method was immunoSEQ multiplex PCR; TCRdb's version includes in-frame clones alone and lacks a portion of them. The sample carries around 31,000 clones, about 91% recorded once. As to this clone: Its specificity is unknown.

Study conclusions and caveats: Later blood repertoires were often dominated by clones from the donor CD8+ memory compartment. Blood and skin or GI T cell repertoires showed limited TRB overlap.

This sequence joins TRBV5-1 and TRBJ1-1; possible D gene TRBD1, 6 bases. Sequencing was done on a sample of naive CD4+ T cells sorted from blood. The source of this sequence is a man aged 25 to 40 in good health and a related stem cell transplant donor. The CDR3 spells CASSWDTMNTEAFF. The CDR3 DNA reads TGCGCCAGCAGCTGGGACACCATGAACACTGAAGCTTTCTTT.